What follows are 2 T cell receptor beta chains derived from one specimen sequenced in a study of beta chain features in type 1 diabetes. The entirety of the isolated RNA underwent reverse transcription, so expressed TCRB transcripts were sequenced. Measured with immunoSEQ multiplex PCR; TCRdb has only the in-frame clones, and not every one. The repertoire holds around 430,000 clones, approximately 31% seen once, with about 0.065% in the top ten. Sequences were obtained from naive CD4+ T cells from blood. All receptors derive from a man in his late teens or twenties in good health.

The chain recombines TRBV28 with TRBJ2-1; D gene ambiguous. V lost 5 bases and J lost 4, with 12 bases in between. CDR1 is MDHEN, CDR2 SYDVKM, per germline. CDR3 length equals 14 residues. The CDR3: CASSLGRVYNEQFF. In DNA, the CDR3 is TGTGCCAGCAGTCTCGGACGCGTATACAATGAGCAGTTCTTC.

V usage is TRBV11-2 and J usage is TRBJ2-1; TRBD2 aligns across 10 bases. This CDR3 is 16 amino acids long. With V trimmed by 3 bases and J by 2 bases, 4 bases remained unmatched. Germline values: CDR1 SGHAT, CDR2 FQNNGV. CDR3 DNA sequence: TGTGCCAGCAGCTTCCTAGCGGGAGTACCCTACAATGAGCAGTTCTTC. Its translation is CASSFLAGVPYNEQFF.